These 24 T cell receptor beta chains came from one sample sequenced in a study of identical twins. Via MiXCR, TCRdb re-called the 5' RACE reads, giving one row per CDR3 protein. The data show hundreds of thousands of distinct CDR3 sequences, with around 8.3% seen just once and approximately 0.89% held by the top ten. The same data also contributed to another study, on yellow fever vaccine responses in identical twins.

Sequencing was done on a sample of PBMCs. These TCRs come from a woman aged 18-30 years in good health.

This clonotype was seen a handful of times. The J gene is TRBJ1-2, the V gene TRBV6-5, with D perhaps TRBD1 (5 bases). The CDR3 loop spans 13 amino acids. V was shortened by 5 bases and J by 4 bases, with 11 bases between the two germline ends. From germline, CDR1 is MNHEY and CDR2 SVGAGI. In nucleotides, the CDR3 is TGTGCCAGCAGTAGAGGGGATATCTATGGCTACACCTTC. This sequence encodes CASSRGDIYGYTF.

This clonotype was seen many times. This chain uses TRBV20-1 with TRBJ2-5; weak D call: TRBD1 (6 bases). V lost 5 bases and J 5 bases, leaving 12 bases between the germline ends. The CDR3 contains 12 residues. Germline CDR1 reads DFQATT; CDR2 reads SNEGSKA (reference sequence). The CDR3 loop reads CSAGPGGETQYF. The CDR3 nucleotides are TGCAGTGCTGGGCCTGGGGGCGAGACCCAGTACTTC.

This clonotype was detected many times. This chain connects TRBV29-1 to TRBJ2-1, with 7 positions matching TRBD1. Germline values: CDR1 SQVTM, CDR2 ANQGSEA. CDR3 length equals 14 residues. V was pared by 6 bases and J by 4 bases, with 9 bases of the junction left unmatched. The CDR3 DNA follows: TGCAGCGTGGGCGACAGGGAGTATTACAATGAGCAGTTCTTC. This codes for CSVGDREYYNEQFF.

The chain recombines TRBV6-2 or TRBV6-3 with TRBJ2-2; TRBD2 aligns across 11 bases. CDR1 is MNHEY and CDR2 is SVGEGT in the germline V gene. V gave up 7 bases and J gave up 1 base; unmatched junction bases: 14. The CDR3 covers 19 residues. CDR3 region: CASTPTPPGLAVNTGELFF. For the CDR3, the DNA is TGTGCCAGCACCCCCACACCTCCGGGACTAGCGGTGAACACCGGGGAGCTGTTTTTT.

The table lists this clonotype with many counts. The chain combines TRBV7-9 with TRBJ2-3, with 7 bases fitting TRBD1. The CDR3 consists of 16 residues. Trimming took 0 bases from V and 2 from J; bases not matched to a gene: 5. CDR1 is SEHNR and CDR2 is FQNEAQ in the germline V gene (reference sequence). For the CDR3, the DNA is TGTGCCAGCAGCTTAGCCGGGACAGACACCACAGATACGCAGTATTTT. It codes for CASSLAGTDTTDTQYF. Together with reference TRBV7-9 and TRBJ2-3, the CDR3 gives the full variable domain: DTGVSQNPRHKITKRGQNVTFRCDPISEHNRLYWYRQTLGQGPEFLTYFQNEAQLEKSRLLSDRFSAERPKGSFSTLEIQRTEQGDSAMYLCASSLAGTDTTDTQYFGPGTRLTVL.

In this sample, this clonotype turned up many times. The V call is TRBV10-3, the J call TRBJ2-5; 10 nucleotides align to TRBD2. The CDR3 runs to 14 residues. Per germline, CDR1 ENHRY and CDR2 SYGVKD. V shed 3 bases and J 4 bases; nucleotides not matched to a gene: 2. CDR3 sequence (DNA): TGTGCCATCAGTGAAATAGCGGGAGGAGAGACCCAGTACTTC. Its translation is CAISEIAGGETQYF.

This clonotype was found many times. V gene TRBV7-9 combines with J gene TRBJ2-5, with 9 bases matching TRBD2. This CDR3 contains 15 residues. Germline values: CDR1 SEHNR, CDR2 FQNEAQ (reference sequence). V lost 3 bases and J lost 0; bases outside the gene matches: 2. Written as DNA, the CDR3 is TGTGCCAGCAGCTTGACTAGCGGCTACCAAGAGACCCAGTACTTC. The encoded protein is CASSLTSGYQETQYF.

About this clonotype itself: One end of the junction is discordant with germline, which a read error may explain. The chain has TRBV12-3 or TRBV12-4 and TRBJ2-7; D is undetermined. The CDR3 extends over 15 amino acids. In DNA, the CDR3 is TGTGCCAGCAGTCCCACGACTGTGACCCCCTACGAGCACTACTTC. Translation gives CASSPTTVTPYEHYF.

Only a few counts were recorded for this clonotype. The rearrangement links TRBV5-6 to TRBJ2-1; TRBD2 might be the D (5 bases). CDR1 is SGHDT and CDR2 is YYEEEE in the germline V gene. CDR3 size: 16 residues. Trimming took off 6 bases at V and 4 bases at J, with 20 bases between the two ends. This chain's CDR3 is CASTLGGIAIYNEQFF. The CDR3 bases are TGTGCCAGCACCTTAGGTGGAATAGCGATATACAATGAGCAGTTCTTC.

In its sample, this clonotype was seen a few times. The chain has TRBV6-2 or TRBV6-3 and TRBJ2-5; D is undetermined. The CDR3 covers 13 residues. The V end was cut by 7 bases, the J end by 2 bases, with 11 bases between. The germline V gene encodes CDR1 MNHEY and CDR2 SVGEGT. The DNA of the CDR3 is TGTGCCAGCACAGTGCGGTCTCAAGAGACCCAGTACTTC. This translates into CASTVRSQETQYF.

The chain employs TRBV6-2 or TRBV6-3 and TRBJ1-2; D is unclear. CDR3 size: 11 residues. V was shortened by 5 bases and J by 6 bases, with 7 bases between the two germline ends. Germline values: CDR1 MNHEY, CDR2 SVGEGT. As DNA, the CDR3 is TGTGCCAGCAGTAACGCCCATGGCTACACCTTC. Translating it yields CASSNAHGYTF.

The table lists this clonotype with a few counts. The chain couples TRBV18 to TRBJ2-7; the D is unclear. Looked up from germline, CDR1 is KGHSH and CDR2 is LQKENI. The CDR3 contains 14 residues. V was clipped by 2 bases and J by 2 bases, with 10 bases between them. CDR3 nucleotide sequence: TGTGCCAGCTCACCATCAAGGTTGACCTACGAGCAGTACTTC. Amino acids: CASSPSRLTYEQYF. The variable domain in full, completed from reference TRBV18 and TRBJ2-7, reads NAGVMQNPRHLVRRRGQEARLRCSPMKGHSHVYWYRQLPEEGLKFMVYLQKENIIDESGMPKERFSAEFPKEGPSILRIQQVVRGDSAAYFCASSPSRLTYEQYFGPGTRLTVT.

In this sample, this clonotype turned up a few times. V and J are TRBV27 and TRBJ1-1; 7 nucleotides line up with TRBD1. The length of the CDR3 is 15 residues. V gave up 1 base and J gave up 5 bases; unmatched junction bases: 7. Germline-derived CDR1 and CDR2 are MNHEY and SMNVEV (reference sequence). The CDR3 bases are TGTGCCAGCAGTTTATTTCCGACAGGGAGGACTGAAGCTTTCTTT. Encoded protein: CASSLFPTGRTEAFF.

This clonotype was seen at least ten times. The CDR3 sequence: CSARDLTGMSPLHF. In nucleotides, the CDR3 is TGCAGTGCTAGAGACCTGACAGGGATGTCACCCCTCCACTTT. The chain uses TRBV20-1 and TRBJ1-6; TRBD1 aligns across 7 bases. Germline lookup yields CDR1 DFQATT and CDR2 SNEGSKA (reference sequence). J gave up 10 bases and V 0 bases, and 6 bases lay outside the gene matches. The CDR3 loop spans 14 amino acids.

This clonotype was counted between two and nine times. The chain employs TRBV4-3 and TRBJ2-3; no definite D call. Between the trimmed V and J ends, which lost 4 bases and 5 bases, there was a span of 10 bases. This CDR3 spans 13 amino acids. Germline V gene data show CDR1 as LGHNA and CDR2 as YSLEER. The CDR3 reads CASSPQLKDTQYF. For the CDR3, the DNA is TGCGCCAGCAGCCCACAGCTCAAAGATACGCAGTATTTT.

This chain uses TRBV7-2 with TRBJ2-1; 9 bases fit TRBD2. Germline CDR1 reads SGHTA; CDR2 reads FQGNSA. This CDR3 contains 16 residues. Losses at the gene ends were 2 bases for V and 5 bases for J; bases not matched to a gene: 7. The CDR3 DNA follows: TGTGCCAGCAGCTTATTCGCTAGCGGGATGAACAATGAGCAGTTCTTC. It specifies CASSLFASGMNNEQFF.

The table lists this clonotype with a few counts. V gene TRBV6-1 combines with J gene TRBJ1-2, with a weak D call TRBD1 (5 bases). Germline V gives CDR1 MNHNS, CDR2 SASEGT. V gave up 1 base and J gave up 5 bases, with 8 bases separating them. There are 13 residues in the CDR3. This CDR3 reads CASSEGGLYGYTF. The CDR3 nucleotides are TGTGCCAGCAGTGAAGGGGGACTGTATGGCTACACCTTC.

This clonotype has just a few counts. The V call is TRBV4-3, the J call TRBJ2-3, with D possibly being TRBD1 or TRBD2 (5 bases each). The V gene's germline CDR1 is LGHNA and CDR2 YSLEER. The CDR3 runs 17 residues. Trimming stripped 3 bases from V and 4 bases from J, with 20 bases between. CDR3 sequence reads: CASSHRGPSSGSDTQYF. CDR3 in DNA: TGCGCCAGCAGCCATCGGGGCCCGTCATCGGGTTCAGATACGCAGTATTTT.

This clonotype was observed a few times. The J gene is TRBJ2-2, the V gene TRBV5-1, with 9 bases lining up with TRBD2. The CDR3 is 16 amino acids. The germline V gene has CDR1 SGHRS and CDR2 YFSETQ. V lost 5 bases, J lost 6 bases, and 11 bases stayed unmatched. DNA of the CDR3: TGCGCCAGCAGGTTTCTAGCGGGAATAATACCCGGGGAGCTGTTTTTT. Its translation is CASRFLAGIIPGELFF.

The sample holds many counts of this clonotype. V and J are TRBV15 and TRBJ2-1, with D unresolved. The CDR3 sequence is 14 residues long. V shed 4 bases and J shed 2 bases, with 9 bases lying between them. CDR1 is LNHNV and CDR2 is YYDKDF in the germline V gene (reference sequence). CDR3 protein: CATSIPGPYNEQFF. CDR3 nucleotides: TGTGCCACCAGCATTCCCGGACCCTACAATGAGCAGTTCTTC. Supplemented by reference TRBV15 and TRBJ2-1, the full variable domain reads DAMVIQNPRYQVTQFGKPVTLSCSQTLNHNVMYWYQQKSSQAPKLLFHYYDKDFNNEADTPDNFQSRRPNTSFCFLDIRSPGLGDTAMYLCATSIPGPYNEQFFGPGTRLTVL.

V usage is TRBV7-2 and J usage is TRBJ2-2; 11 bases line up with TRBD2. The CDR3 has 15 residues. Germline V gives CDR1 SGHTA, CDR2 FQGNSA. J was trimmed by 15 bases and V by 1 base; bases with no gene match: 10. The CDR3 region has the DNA TGTGCCAGCAGCTTAGAGTCCCTAGCGGGAGGAGAGGTGTTTTTT. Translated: CASSLESLAGGEVFF.

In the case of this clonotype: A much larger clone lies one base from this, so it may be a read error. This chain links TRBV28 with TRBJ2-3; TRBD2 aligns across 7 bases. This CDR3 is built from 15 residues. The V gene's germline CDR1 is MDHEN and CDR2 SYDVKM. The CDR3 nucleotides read TGTGCCAGCAGTTTCTGGGGGGGGGTCACAGATGCGCAGTATTTT. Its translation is CASSFWGGVTDAQYF.

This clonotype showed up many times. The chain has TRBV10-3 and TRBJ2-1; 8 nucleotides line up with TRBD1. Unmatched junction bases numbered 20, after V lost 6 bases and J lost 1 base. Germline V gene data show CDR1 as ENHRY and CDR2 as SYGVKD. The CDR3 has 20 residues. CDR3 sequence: CAISPNPGQANQGSYNEQFF. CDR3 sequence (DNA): TGTGCCATCAGCCCCAATCCGGGACAGGCCAACCAGGGGTCCTACAATGAGCAGTTCTTC.

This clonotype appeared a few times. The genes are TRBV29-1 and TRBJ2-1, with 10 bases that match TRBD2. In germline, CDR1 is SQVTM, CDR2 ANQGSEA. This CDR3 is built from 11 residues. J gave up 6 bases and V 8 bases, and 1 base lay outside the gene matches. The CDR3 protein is CSQRGGNEQFF. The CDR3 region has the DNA TGCAGCCAGCGGGGGGGCAATGAGCAGTTCTTC.